The 3 T cell receptor beta chains below were found in one sample sequenced in a study of blood T cell repertoires in COVID-19. Clones were read by immunoSEQ multiplex PCR, and TCRdb kept only the in-frame ones, dropping some. Seen here are 350,000 or so clones, approximately 90% observed once, and the top ten hold around 4%. The sample taken for sequencing was peripheral blood. These receptors all come from an older woman with COVID-19, enrolled during active disease.

The chain carries TRBV6-5 and TRBJ1-5; D is perhaps TRBD1 (5 bases). Between the trimmed V and J ends, which lost 0 bases and 3 bases, there was a span of 12 bases. The CDR3 covers 16 residues. Germline V gives CDR1 MNHEY, CDR2 SVGAGI. The CDR3 loop is CASSYSGGKNNQPQHF. For the CDR3, the DNA is TGTGCCAGCAGTTACTCGGGGGGGAAGAACAATCAGCCCCAGCATTTT.

The genes are TRBV5-1 and TRBJ2-3, with TRBD1 matching 8 bases. The CDR3 sequence is 14 residues long. Germline CDR1 and CDR2: SGHRS and YFSETQ. V lost 4 bases and J lost 2; bases outside the gene matches: 3. The CDR3 DNA reads as TGCGCCAGCAGCCGACAGGGGTCCACAGATACGCAGTATTTT. The encoded protein is CASSRQGSTDTQYF.

This chain links TRBV3-1 (or the pseudogene TRBV3-2) with TRBJ2-2; TRBD2 is a possible D gene (5 bases). V shed 4 bases and J shed 4 bases, with 19 bases lying between them. The CDR3 has 17 residues. Germline-derived CDR1 and CDR2 are LGHDT and YNNKEL (reference sequence). The CDR3 region has the DNA TGTGCCAGCAGCCTCCACACAATACGGACTGCCACCGGGGAGCTGTTTTTT. Its translation is CASSLHTIRTATGELFF.